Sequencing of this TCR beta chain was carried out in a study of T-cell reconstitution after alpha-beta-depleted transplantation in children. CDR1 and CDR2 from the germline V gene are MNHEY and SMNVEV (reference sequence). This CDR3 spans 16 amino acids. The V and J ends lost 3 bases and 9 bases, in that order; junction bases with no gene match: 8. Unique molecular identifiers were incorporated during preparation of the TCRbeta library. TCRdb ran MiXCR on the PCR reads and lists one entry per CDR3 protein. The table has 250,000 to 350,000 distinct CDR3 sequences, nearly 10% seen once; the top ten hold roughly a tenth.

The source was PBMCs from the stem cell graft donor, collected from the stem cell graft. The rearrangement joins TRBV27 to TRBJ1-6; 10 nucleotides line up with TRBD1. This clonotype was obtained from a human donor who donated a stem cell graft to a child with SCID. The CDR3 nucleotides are TGTGCCAGCAGTTTGACAGGGGGCAGATCAAGTTCACCCCTCCACTTT. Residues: CASSLTGGRSSSPLHF.